The clone carrying this T cell receptor beta chain was counted ten times or more. These data come from a study of patients and donors after allogeneic stem cell transplantation. Trimming removed 1 base from V and 13 bases from J; junction bases left unmatched: 3. The CDR3 runs to 12 residues. Germline V gene data show CDR1 as SGHTA and CDR2 as FQGNSA. TCRdb reprocessed the RT-PCR reads with MiXCR, giving one entry per CDR3 protein. Altogether over 150,000 distinct CDR3 sequences are present, roughly 40% being singletons, with the ten largest covering 33%. What was sequenced was blood, either unsorted or a sorted T cell fraction (not recorded which). The chain combines TRBV7-2 with TRBJ2-1; the match to TRBD2 covers 8 bases. The source of this sequence is a human donor who was either an allogeneic HSCT recipient or a stem cell or donor lymphocyte infusion donor (not recorded which). It is not recorded whose cells these are; they may come from a transplant donor. CDR3 residues: CASSLEAGGQFF. The DNA for the CDR3 is TGTGCCAGCAGCTTAGAGGCGGGAGGTCAGTTCTTC.